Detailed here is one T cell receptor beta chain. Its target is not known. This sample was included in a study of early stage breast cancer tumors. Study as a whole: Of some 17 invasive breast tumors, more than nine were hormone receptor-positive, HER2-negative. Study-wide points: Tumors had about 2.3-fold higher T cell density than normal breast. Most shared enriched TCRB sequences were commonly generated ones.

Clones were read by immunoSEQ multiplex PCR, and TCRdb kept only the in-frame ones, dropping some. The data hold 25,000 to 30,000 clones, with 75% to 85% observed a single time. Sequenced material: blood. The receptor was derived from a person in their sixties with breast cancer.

Written as DNA, the CDR3 is TGTGCCAGCAGCTTAGGGCGCGGGAGGGGGACAGATACGCAGTATTTT. Protein product: CASSLGRGRGTDTQYF. This rearrangement joins TRBV7-2 to TRBJ2-3, with 9 bases matching TRBD2. After removal of 1 base from V and 3 bases from J, the junction contained 5 bases not matched to a gene. CDR1 SGHTA and CDR2 FQGNSA come from the germline V gene. The CDR3 totals 16 residues.